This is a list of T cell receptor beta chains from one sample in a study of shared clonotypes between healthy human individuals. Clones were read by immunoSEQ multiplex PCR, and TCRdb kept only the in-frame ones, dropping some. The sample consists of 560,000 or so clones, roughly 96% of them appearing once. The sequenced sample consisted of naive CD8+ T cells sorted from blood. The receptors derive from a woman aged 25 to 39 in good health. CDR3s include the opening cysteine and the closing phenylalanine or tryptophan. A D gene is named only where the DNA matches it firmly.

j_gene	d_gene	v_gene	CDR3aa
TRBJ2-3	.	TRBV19	CASSIQGKSTDTQYF
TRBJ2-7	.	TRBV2	CASNSRQMVDSLEQYF
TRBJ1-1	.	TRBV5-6	CASSFQLASHGKTEAFF
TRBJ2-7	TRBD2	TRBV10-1	CASSLSGSRYEQYF
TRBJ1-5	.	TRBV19	CASNPNVIISPQHF
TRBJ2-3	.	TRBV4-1	CASSPTPRGTADTQYF
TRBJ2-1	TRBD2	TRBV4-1	CASSARTSGSGGEQFF
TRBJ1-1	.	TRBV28	CASGEAVTEAFF
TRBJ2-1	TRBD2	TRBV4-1	CASSQVPLAGGIDEQFF
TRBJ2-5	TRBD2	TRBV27	CASTPLRPSGKQETQYF
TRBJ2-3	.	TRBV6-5	CASSYGVEWGRDTQYF
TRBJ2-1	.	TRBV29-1	CSVGSSDEQFF
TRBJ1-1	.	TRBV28	CASTPYGGMLNTEAFF
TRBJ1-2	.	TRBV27	CASSSRGEVYYGYTF
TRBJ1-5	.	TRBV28	CASSFNSPYQPQHF
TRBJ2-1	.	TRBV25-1	CASRERGGGYNEQFF
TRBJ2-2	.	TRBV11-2	CASSLKVAVVGTGELFF
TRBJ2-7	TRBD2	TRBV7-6	CASSPAGLAGSYEQYF
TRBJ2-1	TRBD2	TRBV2	CASRETSGSSYNEQFF
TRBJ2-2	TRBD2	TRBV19	CASSFGLAGGTGELFF